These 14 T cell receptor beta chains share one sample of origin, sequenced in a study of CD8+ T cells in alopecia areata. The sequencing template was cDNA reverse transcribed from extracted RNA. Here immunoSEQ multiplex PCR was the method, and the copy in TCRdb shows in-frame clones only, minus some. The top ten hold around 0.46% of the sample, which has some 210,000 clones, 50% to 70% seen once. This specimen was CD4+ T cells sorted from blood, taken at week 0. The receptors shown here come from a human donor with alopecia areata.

The CDR3 loop reads CASSVEGQGLSTDTQYF. For the CDR3, the DNA is TGTGCCAGCAGCGTAGAAGGACAGGGCCTAAGCACAGATACGCAGTATTTT. The chain joins TRBV9 to TRBJ2-3; 8 bases agree with TRBD1. The length of the CDR3 is 17 residues. V shed 0 bases, J shed 0 bases, and the junction held 6 bases outside the gene matches. Germline CDR1 SGDLS, CDR2 YYNGEE.

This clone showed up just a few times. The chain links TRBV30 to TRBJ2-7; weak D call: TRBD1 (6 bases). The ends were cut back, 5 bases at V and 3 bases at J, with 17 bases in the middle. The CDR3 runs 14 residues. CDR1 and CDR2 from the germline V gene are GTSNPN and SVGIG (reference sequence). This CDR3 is CAWGTNMDSYEQYF. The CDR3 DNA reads TGTGCCTGGGGGACAAACATGGACAGCTACGAGCAGTACTTC.

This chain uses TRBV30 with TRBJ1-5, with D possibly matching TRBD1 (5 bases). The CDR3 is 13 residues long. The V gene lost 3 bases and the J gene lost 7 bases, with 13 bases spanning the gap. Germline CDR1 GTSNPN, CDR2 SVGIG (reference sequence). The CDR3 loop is CAWSRGEGQPQHF. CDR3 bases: TGTGCCTGGAGCCGAGGGGAAGGCCAGCCCCAGCATTTT.

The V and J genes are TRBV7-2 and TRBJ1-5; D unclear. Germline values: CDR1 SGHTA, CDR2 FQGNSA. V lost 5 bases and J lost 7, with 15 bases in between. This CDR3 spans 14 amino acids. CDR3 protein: CASSPTNSLQPQHF. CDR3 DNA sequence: TGTGCCAGCAGCCCGACAAACTCACTCCAGCCCCAGCATTTT.

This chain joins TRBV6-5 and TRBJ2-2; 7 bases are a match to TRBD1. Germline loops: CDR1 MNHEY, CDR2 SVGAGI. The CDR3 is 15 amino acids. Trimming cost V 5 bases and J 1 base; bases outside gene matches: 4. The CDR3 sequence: CASSGRDRNTGELFF. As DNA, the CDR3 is TGTGCCAGCAGTGGACGGGACAGGAACACCGGGGAGCTGTTTTTT.

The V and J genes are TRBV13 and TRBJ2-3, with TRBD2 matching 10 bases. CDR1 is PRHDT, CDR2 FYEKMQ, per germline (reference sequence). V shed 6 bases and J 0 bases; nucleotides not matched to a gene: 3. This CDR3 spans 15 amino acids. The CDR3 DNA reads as TGTGCCAGCAGGGGACTAGCGACAAGCACAGATACGCAGTATTTT. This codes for CASRGLATSTDTQYF.

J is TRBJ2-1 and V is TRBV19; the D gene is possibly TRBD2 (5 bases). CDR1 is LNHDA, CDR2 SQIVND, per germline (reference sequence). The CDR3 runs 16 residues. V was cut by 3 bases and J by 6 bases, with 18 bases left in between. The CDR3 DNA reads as TGTGCCAGTAGTATTAGAGGGAAGGGCAAGGGCAATGAGCAGTTCTTC. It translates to CASSIRGKGKGNEQFF.

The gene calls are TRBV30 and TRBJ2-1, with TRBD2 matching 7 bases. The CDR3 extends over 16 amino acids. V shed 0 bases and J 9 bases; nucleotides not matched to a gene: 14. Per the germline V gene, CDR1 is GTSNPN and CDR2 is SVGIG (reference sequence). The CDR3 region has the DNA TGTGCCTGGAGTGTACGTGTGGGAGGGCCTAGGATTGAGCAGTTCTTC. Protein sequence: CAWSVRVGGPRIEQFF. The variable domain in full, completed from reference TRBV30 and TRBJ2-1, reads SQTIHQWPATLVQPVGSPLSLECTVEGTSNPNLYWYRQAAGRGLQLLFYSVGIGQISSEVPQNLSASRPQDRQFILSSKKLLLSDSGFYLCAWSVRVGGPRIEQFFGPGTRLTVL.

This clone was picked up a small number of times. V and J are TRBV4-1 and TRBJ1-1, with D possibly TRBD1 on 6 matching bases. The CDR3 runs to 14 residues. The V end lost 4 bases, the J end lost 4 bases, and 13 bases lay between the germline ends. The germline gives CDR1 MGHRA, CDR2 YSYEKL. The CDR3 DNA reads TGCGCCAGCAGCCGGGGGGCACGGATCACTGAAGCTTTCTTT. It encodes CASSRGARITEAFF.

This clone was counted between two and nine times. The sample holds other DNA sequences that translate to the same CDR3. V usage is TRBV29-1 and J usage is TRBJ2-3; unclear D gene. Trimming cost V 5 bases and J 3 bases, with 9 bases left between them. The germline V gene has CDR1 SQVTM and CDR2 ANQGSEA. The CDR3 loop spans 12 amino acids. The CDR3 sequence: CSVSENTDTQYF. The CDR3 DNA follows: TGCAGCGTTTCGGAGAATACAGATACGCAGTATTTT.

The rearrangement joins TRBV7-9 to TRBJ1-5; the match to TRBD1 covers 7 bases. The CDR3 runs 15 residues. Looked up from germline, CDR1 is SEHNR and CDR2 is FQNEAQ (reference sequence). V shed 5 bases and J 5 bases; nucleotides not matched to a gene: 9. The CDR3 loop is CASSGGVGQHQPQHF. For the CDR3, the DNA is TGTGCCAGCAGCGGTGGTGTGGGACAGCATCAGCCCCAGCATTTT.

The CDR3 is CASSSPGGGYEQYF. The CDR3 DNA is TGTGCCAGCAGTTCCCCTGGCGGTGGATACGAGCAGTACTTC. The chain joins TRBV27 to TRBJ2-7; D gene unclear. The V end was cut by 4 bases, the J end by 4 bases, with 14 bases between. The length of the CDR3 is 14 residues. Germline V lookup: CDR1 MNHEY, CDR2 SMNVEV (reference sequence).

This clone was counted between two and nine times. The CDR3 DNA is TGTGCCAGCAGCTTAGTTGGGCGGAGGACTGAAGCTTTCTTT. This codes for CASSLVGRRTEAFF. The chain combines TRBV11-2 with TRBJ1-1; D is uncertain. Looked up from germline, CDR1 is SGHAT and CDR2 is FQNNGV. V shed 1 base and J shed 5 bases, with 11 bases lying between them. This CDR3 has 14 residues.

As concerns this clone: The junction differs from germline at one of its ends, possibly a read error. CDR3 residues: CSVEGRIGLNEQFF. DNA of the CDR3: TGCAGCGTCGAAGGACGAATAGGCCTCAATGAGCAGTTCTTC. J is TRBJ2-1 and V is TRBV29-1; D is unclear. Germline V gene lookup returns CDR1 SQVTM and CDR2 ANQGSEA. The CDR3 is 14 residues long.